These 26 T cell receptor beta chains were all obtained from the same sample, sequenced in a study of T cell changes during pregnancy in multiple sclerosis. Sequencing was performed with immunoSEQ multiplex PCR; in TCRdb, only in-frame clones are kept and a portion is missing. Of about 58,000 clones in the sample, roughly nine tenths were seen once. This material consisted of CD4+ T cells from peripheral blood mononuclear cells, taken after pregnancy. These receptors came from a female donor in good health, enrolled as a control in a pregnancy study.

V usage is TRBV5-8 and J usage is TRBJ2-4; D is unresolved. The CDR3 runs 16 residues. Trimming removed 0 bases from V and 1 base from J, with 11 bases in between. CDR1 is SGHTS, CDR2 YDEGEE, per germline. CDR3: CASSLARHVAKNIQYF. The CDR3 DNA is TGTGCCAGCAGCTTGGCCCGACACGTCGCCAAAAACATTCAGTACTTC.

The genes are TRBV6-5 and TRBJ1-1; D is perhaps TRBD1 (6 bases). V was pared by 2 bases and J by 1 base, with 14 bases between. CDR1 is MNHEY, CDR2 SVGAGI, per germline. The CDR3 consists of 16 residues. CDR3 bases: TGTGCCAGCAGTTACGCCCAGGGGCAATGGAACACTGAAGCTTTCTTT. Translating gives CASSYAQGQWNTEAFF.

This rearrangement joins TRBV7-2 to TRBJ2-3; 8 nucleotides agree with TRBD2. The CDR3 is 14 residues long. Germline CDR1 and CDR2: SGHTA and FQGNSA. V trimming: 3 bases; J trimming: 6 bases; junction bases outside the gene matches: 5. The CDR3 DNA sequence: TGTGCCAGCAGCTTGACTAGCGTTCCTGATACGCAGTATTTT. This encodes CASSLTSVPDTQYF.

The table lists this clone with a few counts. The chain is built from TRBV12-5 and TRBJ1-3; D ambiguous. Trimming took 6 bases from V and 4 from J, leaving 4 bases between them. CDR1 is LGHNT and CDR2 is FRNRAP in the germline V gene. The CDR3 contains 11 residues. The CDR3 region has the DNA TGTGCTAGTGGGACAGGAAACACCATATATTTT. Its translation: CASGTGNTIYF. Together with reference TRBV12-5 and TRBJ1-3, the CDR3 gives the full variable domain: DARVTQTPRHKVTEMGQEVTMRCQPILGHNTVFWYRQTMMQGLELLAYFRNRAPLDDSGMPKDRFSAEMPDATLATLKIQPSEPRDSAVYFCASGTGNTIYFGEGSWLTVV.

This chain uses TRBV29-1 with TRBJ1-1; D gene unclear. V gave up 4 bases and J gave up 3 bases, with 12 bases separating them. The germline V gene has CDR1 SQVTM and CDR2 ANQGSEA. This CDR3 is 13 amino acids long. The CDR3 region has the DNA TGCAGCGTTGGACGGAGGTCGGACACTGAAGCTTTCTTT. Translated: CSVGRRSDTEAFF.

A remark on this clone: Other DNA variants within this sample encode the same CDR3. The gene calls are TRBV5-4 and TRBJ1-2; TRBD1 matches at 7 bases. The ends lost 8 bases at V and 1 base at J; junction bases unmatched: 11. The CDR3 is 15 residues long. Germline assignment: CDR1 SGHNT and CDR2 YYREEE (reference sequence). The DNA for the CDR3 is TGTGCCAGTGGGGCGAGGGCAGGGGGTAACTATGGCTACACCTTC. Protein product: CASGARAGGNYGYTF.

The genes are TRBV9 and TRBJ2-6; D remains unclear. There are 14 residues in the CDR3. Trimming shortened V by 5 bases and J by 0 bases, and 6 bases separated the two germline ends. Germline V gene data show CDR1 as SGDLS and CDR2 as YYNGEE. The CDR3 region is CASRQSSGANVLTF. The CDR3 nucleotides read TGTGCCAGCAGACAGAGCTCTGGGGCCAACGTCCTGACTTTC. The variable domain in full, with the rest retrieved from reference TRBV9 and TRBJ2-6, is DSGVTQTPKHLITATGQRVTLRCSPRSGDLSVYWYQQSLDQGLQFLIQYYNGEERAKGNILERFSAQQFPDLHSELNLSSLELGDSALYFCASRQSSGANVLTFGAGSRLTVL.

The chain combines TRBV5-4 with TRBJ2-7; weak D call: TRBD2 (6 bases). V shed 5 bases and J shed 4 bases, with 13 bases lying between them. The CDR3 sequence is 13 residues long. Germline CDR1 SGHNT, CDR2 YYREEE (reference sequence). The CDR3: CASSRSGGYEQYF. The CDR3 DNA follows: TGTGCCAGCAGTCGTTCCGGGGGTTACGAGCAGTACTTC.

The J gene is TRBJ2-7, the V gene TRBV15; 7 bases match TRBD2. Germline values: CDR1 LNHNV, CDR2 YYDKDF (reference sequence). V was clipped by 4 bases and J by 4 bases; unmatched bases: 7. CDR3 length equals 14 residues. The CDR3 coding sequence is TGTGCCACCAGCATAGGACTAGATTCTTACGAGCAGTACTTC. Its translation is CATSIGLDSYEQYF.

The chain couples TRBV30 to TRBJ1-4; TRBD1 aligns across 9 bases. The trim removed 3 bases at V and 5 bases at J, leaving 4 bases unmatched. Germline CDR1 and CDR2: GTSNPN and SVGIG (reference sequence). The length of the CDR3 is 14 residues. CDR3: CAWRLGQGNEKLFF. The CDR3, as DNA: TGTGCCTGGAGACTCGGACAGGGGAATGAAAAACTGTTTTTT.

In its sample, this clone was seen a few times. The chain has TRBV4-2 and TRBJ1-1; 9 bases match TRBD1. This CDR3 is built from 15 residues. In germline, CDR1 is LGHNA, CDR2 YNFKEQ. The ends lost 3 bases at V and 4 bases at J; junction bases unmatched: 6. CDR3 sequence: CASSQGGQGFTEAFF. The CDR3 DNA is TGTGCCAGCAGCCAGGGGGGACAGGGCTTCACTGAAGCTTTCTTT.

The chain couples TRBV9 to TRBJ2-7; the match to TRBD1 covers 9 bases. CDR3 length equals 15 residues. The germline gives CDR1 SGDLS, CDR2 YYNGEE. The V segment lost 4 bases and the J segment 7 bases; nucleotides outside the gene matches: 12. The CDR3 sequence is CASSPLQGAQGEQYF. The DNA for the CDR3 is TGTGCCAGCAGCCCTCTACAGGGGGCGCAGGGAGAGCAGTACTTC.

J is TRBJ2-2 and V is TRBV2, with 14 bases aligning to TRBD2. The V gene end was trimmed by 9 bases and the J gene end by 7 bases; junction bases not matched to a gene: 7. Germline V CDR1 and CDR2: SNHLY, FYNNEI. The CDR3 spans 15 residues. The chain's CDR3 is CARRLAGGPVGELFF. CDR3 DNA: TGTGCCAGGAGACTAGCGGGGGGGCCTGTCGGGGAGCTGTTTTTT.

The table lists this clone with a few counts. This sequence joins TRBV5-1 and TRBJ2-2; maybe TRBD1 (5 bases). Germline CDR1 SGHRS, CDR2 YFSETQ. V lost 0 bases and J lost 8, with 5 bases in between. The CDR3 is made up of 12 amino acids. The CDR3 loop reads CASSLGQGELFF. In nucleotides, the CDR3 is TGCGCCAGCAGCTTGGGACAGGGGGAGCTGTTTTTT.

This rearrangement joins TRBV28 to TRBJ2-7, with 8 bases that match TRBD1. CDR1 and CDR2 (germline): MDHEN, SYDVKM. The CDR3 sequence is 17 residues long. The trim removed 4 bases at V and 0 bases at J, leaving 11 bases unmatched. The CDR3 nucleotides read TGTGCCAGCAGTTCGACGCAGACAGGGGTCGTCTCCTACGAGCAGTACTTC. Amino acid sequence: CASSSTQTGVVSYEQYF.

The chain recombines TRBV7-2 with TRBJ1-5; 7 bases fit TRBD1. The CDR3 loop spans 15 amino acids. Germline CDR1 reads SGHTA; CDR2 reads FQGNSA. V was pared by 5 bases and J by 9 bases, with 13 bases of the junction left unmatched. CDR3 DNA sequence: TGTGCCAGCAGCACAGCCGGGACAGCGGTCCGGCCCCAGCATTTT. This sequence encodes CASSTAGTAVRPQHF.

This clone has just one count. This sequence joins TRBV19 and TRBJ1-3; 11 nucleotides match TRBD1. This CDR3 spans 17 amino acids. CDR1 is LNHDA, CDR2 SQIVND, per germline (reference sequence). The ends lost 2 bases at V and 2 bases at J; junction bases unmatched: 5. Here the CDR3 DNA reads TGTGCCAGTAGTATATCAGGACAGGGGGCCACTGGAAACACCATATATTTT. Residues: CASSISGQGATGNTIYF.

The V and J genes are TRBV19 and TRBJ1-2; possibly TRBD1 for D (6 bases). This CDR3 has 16 amino acids. CDR1 and CDR2 (germline): LNHDA, SQIVND (reference sequence). The V and J ends lost 7 bases and 4 bases respectively, with 22 bases between them. CDR3 nucleotides: TGTGCCAGTAAGGCCCTACGGCAGGGGCTTGCCTATGGCTACACCTTC. Translated, it gives CASKALRQGLAYGYTF. Based on the CDR3 plus reference TRBV19 and TRBJ1-2, the full variable domain is DGGITQSPKYLFRKEGQNVTLSCEQNLNHDAMYWYRQDPGQGLRLIYYSQIVNDFQKGDIAEGYSVSREKKESFPLTVTSAQKNPTAFYLCASKALRQGLAYGYTFGSGTRLTVV.

This chain uses TRBV7-3 with TRBJ1-1, with 8 bases identical to TRBD1. Germline V gene sequence: CDR1 SGHTA, CDR2 FQGTGA. The CDR3 contains 14 residues. J gave up 5 bases and V 5 bases, and 7 bases lay outside the gene matches. CDR3 in DNA: TGTGCCAGCAGCCCCGGACAGGGTGCTACTGAAGCTTTCTTT. The encoded protein is CASSPGQGATEAFF.

This chain joins TRBV27 and TRBJ2-7, with D uncertain. V gave up 6 bases and J gave up 7 bases, with 16 bases separating them. There are 13 residues in the CDR3. Germline V gene lookup returns CDR1 MNHEY and CDR2 SMNVEV (reference sequence). The CDR3 protein is CASSPVPPREQYF. The DNA of the CDR3 is TGTGCCAGCAGCCCCGTTCCTCCTAGGGAGCAGTACTTC.

This clone has only a few counts. The chain recombines TRBV7-2 with TRBJ2-7; 8 nucleotides line up with TRBD2. The CDR3 runs to 16 residues. V trimming: 5 bases; J trimming: 4 bases; junction bases outside the gene matches: 13. From germline, CDR1 is SGHTA and CDR2 FQGNSA. CDR3 protein: CASSGGGAGGIYEQYF. CDR3 nucleotides: TGTGCCAGCAGCGGAGGGGGTGCGGGGGGAATTTACGAGCAGTACTTC.

The chain joins TRBV6-5 to TRBJ1-1; D is possibly TRBD1 (5 bases). Germline loops: CDR1 MNHEY, CDR2 SVGAGI. Trimming took off 3 bases at V and 4 bases at J, with 15 bases between the two ends. The CDR3 has 15 residues. CDR3 coding DNA: TGTGCCAGCAGTTATAGTAGGGAAGGGGTCACTGAAGCTTTCTTT. Translating gives CASSYSREGVTEAFF.

The rearrangement joins TRBV18 to TRBJ2-7, with TRBD1 identical over 7 bases. CDR1 KGHSH and CDR2 LQKENI come from the germline V gene. The V gene end was trimmed by 3 bases and the J gene end by 4 bases; junction bases not matched to a gene: 3. The CDR3 sequence is 13 residues long. The CDR3 coding sequence is TGTGCCAGCTCACCGACAGGGAAGTACGAGCAGTACTTC. Translated: CASSPTGKYEQYF.

The CDR3 DNA reads TGTGCCAGCTCACCAGTCGGACAGCTCTACGAGCAGTACTTC. It yields the protein CASSPVGQLYEQYF. V and J are TRBV18 and TRBJ2-7; D perhaps matches TRBD1 (6 bases). Trimming cost V 2 bases and J 3 bases, with 11 bases left between them. This CDR3 comprises 14 residues. Germline CDR1 is KGHSH and CDR2 is LQKENI. The full variable domain, in which reference TRBV18 and TRBJ2-7 provide the parts outside the CDR3, is NAGVMQNPRHLVRRRGQEARLRCSPMKGHSHVYWYRQLPEEGLKFMVYLQKENIIDESGMPKERFSAEFPKEGPSILRIQQVVRGDSAAYFCASSPVGQLYEQYFGPGTRLTVT.

The chain links TRBV4-1 to TRBJ2-7, with D unresolved. Germline V gene lookup returns CDR1 MGHRA and CDR2 YSYEKL. The CDR3 has 13 amino acids. The germline V and J ends were trimmed by 1 base and 3 bases, with 7 bases remaining between them. CDR3 sequence: CASSQGALYEQYF. CDR3 sequence (DNA): TGCGCCAGCAGCCAAGGGGCGCTCTACGAGCAGTACTTC.

V usage is TRBV6-5 and J usage is TRBJ2-7; possible D gene TRBD1, 5 bases. Germline values: CDR1 MNHEY, CDR2 SVGAGI. The CDR3 is 15 amino acids. V dropped 4 bases and J dropped 3 bases, with 16 bases sitting between them. CDR3 DNA sequence: TGTGCCAGCAGTTCTACAGGAAGGGGAAGCTACGAGCAGTACTTC. Protein: CASSSTGRGSYEQYF.